The present entry profiles one TCR beta chain with its context. The data were taken from a study of blood T cell repertoires in COVID-19. Cohort allocation depended upon clinical history that participants reported. V was pared by 1 base and J by 0 bases, with 9 bases between. The CDR3 sequence is 15 residues long. Germline CDR1 reads LGHNA; CDR2 reads YSLEER. Profiled with immunoSEQ multiplex PCR; TCRdb holds only in-frame clones, not every one. The table has roughly 330,000 clones, 80% to 90% seen once. This clonotype was sampled from a woman in her twenties or thirties who had recovered from COVID-19. The J gene is TRBJ1-1, the V gene TRBV4-3, with a possible D match to TRBD1 (6 bases). Sequenced input: PBMCs or T cells enriched from blood (not recorded which). In DNA, the CDR3 is TGCGCCAGCAGCCAAGTGGACAGTTTGAACACTGAAGCTTTCTTT. It specifies CASSQVDSLNTEAFF.